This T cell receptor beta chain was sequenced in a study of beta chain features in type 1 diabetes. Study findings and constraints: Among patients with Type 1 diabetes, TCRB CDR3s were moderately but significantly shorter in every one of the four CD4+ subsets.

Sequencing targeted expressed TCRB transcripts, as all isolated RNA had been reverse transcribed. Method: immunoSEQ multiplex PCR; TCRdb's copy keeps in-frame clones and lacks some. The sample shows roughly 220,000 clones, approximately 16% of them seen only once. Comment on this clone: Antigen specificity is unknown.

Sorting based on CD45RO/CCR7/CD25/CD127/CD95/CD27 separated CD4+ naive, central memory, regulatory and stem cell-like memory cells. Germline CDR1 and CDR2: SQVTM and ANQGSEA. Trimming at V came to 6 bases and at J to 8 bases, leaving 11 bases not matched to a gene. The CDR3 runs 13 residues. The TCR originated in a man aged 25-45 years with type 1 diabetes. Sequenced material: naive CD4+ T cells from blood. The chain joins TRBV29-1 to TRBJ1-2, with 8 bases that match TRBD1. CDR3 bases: TGCAGCGTAATCGGGACAGGTCTAAGAGGCTACACCTTC. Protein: CSVIGTGLRGYTF.